The clone carrying this T cell receptor beta chain was counted ten times or more. Its antigen is still unknown. Graves' hyperthyroidism was deemed stable absent ophthalmopathy progression within 18 months. Amplified TCR beta CDR3 regions came from RNA transcripts. Carried out on the TCR CDR3, a first-round RT-PCR used the HTBI primer set. MiXCR, applied by TCRdb to the multiplex PCR reads, yields one record per CDR3 protein. Of hundreds of thousands of distinct CDR3 sequences listed, around 38% were seen once; the top ten hold 8.9%. The source of the sample is a study of T cells in Graves' hyperthyroidism and ophthalmopathy. Regarding the study as a whole: Ophthalmopathy was separated from stable hyperthyroidism by a 13 V-J model. Expanded thyroid clonotypes (above 0.001) were mostly also found in blood. The model made its ophthalmopathy prediction, and onset followed a median 6.5 months later.

This CDR3 is 13 amino acids long. Germline V gives CDR1 SNHLY, CDR2 FYNNEI. V was clipped by 8 bases and J by 2 bases, with 10 bases between them. Sequenced input: blood. The chain couples TRBV2 to TRBJ1-5, with D possibly matching TRBD1 (5 bases). The sequence was obtained from a man in his late teens or twenties with Graves' hyperthyroidism. The CDR3 spells CASGRGRNQPQHF. The CDR3 DNA sequence: TGTGCCAGCGGTCGGGGACGCAATCAGCCCCAGCATTTT.